The clone carrying this TCR beta chain was counted between two and nine times. This sample stems from a study of cytomegalovirus exposure and HLA in healthy donors. The PCR used 60 Vbeta and 13 Jbeta primers. TCRdb keeps only in-frame clones here, not all; method: immunoSEQ multiplex PCR. Of over 100,000 clones in the sample, roughly three quarters were seen once. The CDR3 totals 15 residues. Trimming at V came to 3 bases and at J to 3 bases, leaving 8 bases not matched to a gene. Germline V gene data show CDR1 as LNHDA and CDR2 as SQIVND (reference sequence). The V call is TRBV19, the J call TRBJ2-7; 7 bases match TRBD1. The specimen was PBMCs. This receptor was obtained from a woman younger than 35 in good health and CMV-seropositive. CDR3 coding DNA: TGTGCCAGTAGTATTAAGACAGGGCCCAGCTACGAGCAGTACTTC. It is translated as CASSIKTGPSYEQYF.